Sequencing of this TCR beta chain was carried out in a study of cytomegalovirus exposure and HLA in healthy donors. Study details: Assignment to the Caucasian-associated ancestry cluster applied to approximately 80% of the roughly 410 genotyped donors. Overall study findings and caveats: Associated with HLA alleles at 0.05 false discovery rate in a later analysis were some 16,000 TCR beta sequences.

This clone was detected only once. Its antigen is undetermined. V dropped 4 bases and J dropped 4 bases, with 17 bases sitting between them. The CDR3 is 16 residues long. The germline V gene encodes CDR1 MNHEY and CDR2 SMNVEV (reference sequence). Use of 60 Vbeta and 13 Jbeta primers characterized the PCR. Assay used: immunoSEQ multiplex PCR; TCRdb lists only in-frame clones, some missing. The sample lists under 250,000 clones, approximately 79% seen once, with approximately 1.8% in the top ten. This receptor was identified in a male donor in good health and CMV-seronegative. The specimen was PBMCs. The chain combines TRBV27 with TRBJ2-1; TRBD2 might be the D (7 bases). The CDR3 bases are TGTGCCAGCAGTTCAATAGCGGAGGGGGGGTACAATGAGCAGTTCTTC. This encodes CASSSIAEGGYNEQFF.